This T cell receptor (beta chain) derives from a study of metastatic and nonmetastatic thyroid tumors. Turning to the study itself: Patients with malignant and benign thyroid disease provided blood and tumor or nodule tissue, whose repertoires were compared. Overall study results and limits: A significant increase in TCR beta diversity was reportedly seen in malignant thyroid tumors relative to benign nodules, in blood and tumor.

None of the patients had undergone any treatment ahead of thyroid surgery. As regards this clone: Its antigen is unknown.

Original analysis: A distant-metastasis classifier for papillary thyroid cancer was built using CDR3 differences across clinicopathological groups. TCRdb re-processed the PCR reads through MiXCR. The V and J calls were determined by TCRdb, not by the authors. This table holds 70,000 or so clones, 12% to 15% found once. Sample: blood. This TCR was recovered from a male donor with papillary thyroid cancer or a benign thyroid nodule (not recorded which). Some clones in this sample may be carry-over from other donors' samples.

CDR3: CASSDHLRDRLLYV. The DNA of the CDR3 is TGTGCCAGCAGTGACCACCTCCGGGACAGGCTTTTGTACGTC. The J gene is TRBJ2-7, the V gene TRBV6-2 or TRBV6-3, with 8 bases matching TRBD1. Germline V gene lookup returns CDR1 MNHEY and CDR2 SVGEGT. The CDR3 extends over 14 amino acids. The V and J ends lost 5 bases and 12 bases, in that order; junction bases with no gene match: 15.